This entry lists 18 T cell receptor beta chains sequenced from one sample in a study of T cell repertoires in cytomegalovirus infection. What these receptors recognize is not known. TCRdb processed the reads anew with MiXCR; each CDR3 protein has one entry. The sample holds tens of thousands of distinct CDR3 sequences, about half seen once. Sequencing used CD8+ T cells from cultured PBMCs, obtained from culture after CMV antigen stimulation. The source is a human donor in good health (CMV status not recorded). Some clones in this sample may be carry-over from other donors' samples.

The chain links TRBV28 to TRBJ2-1; tentative D call: TRBD2 (5 bases). V gave up 5 bases and J gave up 8 bases, with 22 bases separating them. There are 16 residues in the CDR3. The germline CDR1 and CDR2 sequences are MDHEN and SYDVKM. The CDR3 DNA sequence: TGTGCCAGCAGTCCCTTCACTAGTAGGTTCAACGATGAGCAGTTCTTC. This codes for CASSPFTSRFNDEQFF.

The chain combines TRBV7-6 with TRBJ1-2; 8 nucleotides agree with TRBD1. This CDR3 contains 15 residues. From germline, CDR1 is SGHVS and CDR2 FNYEAQ. V shed 5 bases and J 2 bases; nucleotides not matched to a gene: 7. CDR3: CASSVDRGINYGYTF. The CDR3 coding sequence is TGTGCCAGCAGCGTTGACAGGGGTATCAACTATGGCTACACCTTC.

The chain uses TRBV6-1 and TRBJ1-5; D is undetermined. Trimming pared 2 bases from V and 4 bases from J, leaving 9 bases between. CDR3 length: 14 residues. Per germline, CDR1 MNHNS and CDR2 SASEGT. CDR3 sequence (DNA): TGTGCCAGCAGTGAAAAAATCGGAAATCAGCCCCAGCATTTT. Translated: CASSEKIGNQPQHF.

The genes are TRBV27 and TRBJ1-1; no clear D gene. V was clipped by 6 bases and J by 1 base, with 9 bases between them. Per germline, CDR1 MNHEY and CDR2 SMNVEV (reference sequence). The CDR3 totals 13 residues. CDR3 region: CASSRGTNTEAFF. DNA for the CDR3: TGTGCCAGCAGCCGGGGTACGAACACTGAAGCTTTCTTT.

In its sample, this clonotype was seen a few times. The rearrangement joins TRBV7-3 to TRBJ2-2; 9 bases align to TRBD1. The CDR3 is made up of 15 amino acids. J lost 6 bases, V lost 2 bases, and 4 bases had no gene match. Germline V CDR1 and CDR2: SGHTA, FQGTGA. The chain's CDR3 is CASSLQQGASGELFF. The CDR3 bases are TGTGCCAGCAGCTTACAACAGGGGGCATCCGGGGAGCTGTTTTTT.

There are a few counts of this clonotype. The CDR3 loop reads CASTTSAGELFF. The CDR3 DNA reads TGTGCCAGCACCACCTCGGCCGGGGAGCTGTTTTTT. The gene calls are TRBV6-6 and TRBJ2-2; no clear D. Germline assignment: CDR1 MNHNY and CDR2 SVGAGI (reference sequence). The germline V and J ends were trimmed by 7 bases and 6 bases, with 9 bases remaining between them. The CDR3 covers 12 residues.

The V call is TRBV7-2, the J call TRBJ2-5, with 9 bases aligning to TRBD1. CDR1 and CDR2 from the germline V gene are SGHTA and FQGNSA. The CDR3 sequence is 14 residues long. V lost 4 bases and J lost 4; bases outside the gene matches: 4. The CDR3 nucleotides read TGTGCCAGCAGCTCAACAGGGGGCCCAGAGACCCAGTACTTC. Its translation is CASSSTGGPETQYF.

This clonotype has only a few counts. V gene TRBV6-2 or TRBV6-3 combines with J gene TRBJ2-7, with 11 bases identical to TRBD2. The CDR3 is made up of 16 amino acids. Germline assignment: CDR1 MNHEY and CDR2 SVGEGT. J gave up 2 bases and V 5 bases, and 8 bases lay outside the gene matches. The CDR3 reads CASSQGLAARTYEQYF. The DNA for the CDR3 is TGTGCCAGCAGTCAGGGACTAGCGGCGAGAACCTACGAGCAGTACTTC.

The CDR3 here is CASSGDWATNEQFF. CDR3 DNA sequence: TGTGCCAGCAGCGGTGACTGGGCAACGAATGAGCAGTTCTTC. V usage is TRBV2 and J usage is TRBJ2-1; no clear D. Germline CDR1 and CDR2: SNHLY and FYNNEI. The CDR3 loop spans 14 amino acids. Trimming shortened V by 6 bases and J by 7 bases, and 16 bases separated the two germline ends.

The chain joins TRBV15 to TRBJ1-1; a possible D gene is TRBD1 (5 bases). Trimming took 6 bases from V and 1 from J, leaving 12 bases between them. Looked up from germline, CDR1 is LNHNV and CDR2 is YYDKDF (reference sequence). CDR3 length equals 14 residues. CDR3 sequence reads: CATSNRWGNTEAFF. In DNA, the CDR3 is TGTGCCACCAGTAACAGGTGGGGGAACACTGAAGCTTTCTTT.

This chain connects TRBV7-9 to TRBJ2-3, with 9 nucleotides matching TRBD1. The CDR3 covers 15 residues. Germline CDR1 SEHNR, CDR2 FQNEAQ (reference sequence). J lost 6 bases, V lost 5 bases, and 9 bases had no gene match. CDR3 nucleotides: TGTGCCAGCAGCAAGACGACAGGGGGTTTTGATACGCAGTATTTT. Protein product: CASSKTTGGFDTQYF.

The V call is TRBV3-1, the J call TRBJ2-3; D gene unclear. V lost 0 bases and J 0 bases, leaving 7 bases between the germline ends. Germline V gene lookup returns CDR1 LGHDT and CDR2 YNNKEL (reference sequence). There are 15 residues in the CDR3. The DNA for the CDR3 is TGTGCCAGCAGCCAAGATGCGCTTAGCACAGATACGCAGTATTTT. This codes for CASSQDALSTDTQYF.

This clonotype was counted between two and nine times. The chain is built from TRBV20-1 and TRBJ2-7; D may correspond to TRBD1 or TRBD2 (5 bases each). Deletions cut 4 bases from V and 0 bases from J, with 13 bases between. The germline V gene has CDR1 DFQATT and CDR2 SNEGSKA (reference sequence). The CDR3 contains 14 residues. CDR3 DNA: TGCAGTGCTACTCGGGACCTTGGCTCCTACGAGCAGTACTTC. It translates to CSATRDLGSYEQYF.

J is TRBJ2-1 and V is TRBV14; no clear D gene. The germline V and J ends were trimmed by 5 bases and 4 bases, with 9 bases remaining between them. CDR1 is SGHDN and CDR2 is FVKESK in the germline V gene. This CDR3 contains 13 residues. The CDR3: CASSLLKYNEQFF. The CDR3 coding sequence is TGTGCCAGCAGCTTACTCAAGTACAATGAGCAGTTCTTC.

The V and J genes are TRBV7-2 and TRBJ2-1; TRBD1 agrees at 7 bases. V shed 3 bases, J shed 7 bases, and the junction held 12 bases outside the gene matches. CDR1 SGHTA and CDR2 FQGNSA come from the germline V gene. This CDR3 comprises 16 residues. Written as DNA, the CDR3 is TGTGCCAGCAGCTTCGCACAGGGGAGAATGATGAATGAGCAGTTCTTC. Protein product: CASSFAQGRMMNEQFF. The full variable domain, rest sourced from reference TRBV7-2 and TRBJ2-1, is GAGVSQSPSNKVTEKGKDVELRCDPISGHTALYWYRQSLGQGLEFLIYFQGNSAPDKSGLPSDRFSAERTGGSVSTLTIQRTQQEDSAVYLCASSFAQGRMMNEQFFGPGTRLTVL.

This clonotype was recorded a few times. The chain links TRBV15 to TRBJ1-6, with TRBD1 matching over 7 bases. The V gene end was trimmed by 4 bases and the J gene end by 5 bases; junction bases not matched to a gene: 5. CDR1 LNHNV and CDR2 YYDKDF come from the germline V gene (reference sequence). There are 15 residues in the CDR3. CDR3 loop: CATSTLGTDNSPLHF. The CDR3 DNA reads as TGTGCCACCAGCACTCTCGGGACAGATAATTCACCCCTCCACTTT.

This chain uses TRBV28 with TRBJ2-5, with 10 bases that match TRBD1. This CDR3 is built from 16 residues. The V and J ends lost 2 bases and 2 bases, in that order; junction bases with no gene match: 5. In germline, CDR1 is MDHEN, CDR2 SYDVKM. CDR3 coding DNA: TGTGCCAGCAGTTTAAGAGGGACAGGGGCGCAAGAGACCCAGTACTTC. This translates into CASSLRGTGAQETQYF.

The chain joins TRBV19 to TRBJ1-1; TRBD1 matches 7 bases. Germline CDR1 LNHDA, CDR2 SQIVND (reference sequence). With 7 bases clipped from V and 3 bases from J, the junction kept 8 bases outside the gene matches. The CDR3 runs 14 residues. This chain's CDR3 is CASISGQVDTEAFF. DNA for the CDR3: TGTGCCAGTATTTCCGGACAGGTAGACACTGAAGCTTTCTTT. Looking up the rest from reference TRBV19 and TRBJ1-1 gives the full variable domain: DGGITQSPKYLFRKEGQNVTLSCEQNLNHDAMYWYRQDPGQGLRLIYYSQIVNDFQKGDIAEGYSVSREKKESFPLTVTSAQKNPTAFYLCASISGQVDTEAFFGQGTRLTVV.